This T cell receptor beta chain was retrieved from a study of T cell responses to AZD1222 COVID-19 vaccine. Turning to the study itself: Second-dose recipients at about 4 or about 12 weeks were treated as one pooled group. General study findings and limits: Among vaccine-associated CD4 TCRs, coverage spanned spike, with dominance at 160-218 and 743-854. It should be noted that donors were predominantly white British and more often female, and clonal diversity was possibly underestimated.

The table came from immunoSEQ multiplex PCR; TCRdb's copy has only in-frame clones and leaves some out. Counted here are 70,000 to 90,000 clones, 89% occurring once; the ten biggest clones make up over 2%. With regard to this clone: Its specificity is unknown.

The CDR3 extends over 16 amino acids. CDR1 LGHNA and CDR2 YSLEER come from the germline V gene. V was pared by 2 bases and J by 8 bases, with 11 bases of the junction left unmatched. The source is an adult in good health. The V and J genes are TRBV4-3 and TRBJ1-4; 7 bases align to TRBD1. The sequencing here drew on peripheral blood, taken on day 0 of AZD1222 vaccination. DNA of the CDR3: TGCGCCAGCAGCCAAAGCAGAGGGGGCCAAACGGAAAAACTGTTTTTT. It encodes CASSQSRGGQTEKLFF.